The 29 T cell receptor beta chains listed next were all sequenced from one sample in a study of cytomegalovirus exposure and HLA in healthy donors. A multiplex PCR was run with 60 Vbeta primers and 13 Jbeta primers. Sequencing was performed with immunoSEQ multiplex PCR; in TCRdb, only in-frame clones are kept and a portion is missing. The sample lists more than 150,000 clones, around three quarters seen once, with 2% to 3% in the top ten. The sequenced sample consisted of PBMCs. The receptor source for this set is a woman in her thirties in good health and CMV-seropositive.

Note on this clone: Other DNA sequences from this sample encode an identical CDR3 as well. V is TRBV6-5 and J is TRBJ1-2, with 7 positions matching TRBD1. Germline lookup yields CDR1 MNHEY and CDR2 SVGAGI. V lost 0 bases and J lost 4; bases outside the gene matches: 2. CDR3 length equals 14 residues. The chain's CDR3 is CASSYSAGGYGYTF. The CDR3 DNA is TGTGCCAGCAGTTACTCGGCAGGGGGCTATGGCTACACCTTC.

The chain links TRBV4-3 to TRBJ2-5; tentative D call: TRBD2 (6 bases). Germline V gene data show CDR1 as LGHNA and CDR2 as YSLEER. Trimming cost V 1 base and J 5 bases, with 8 bases left between them. The CDR3 length is 13 residues. The CDR3 here is CASSQGTKETQYF. CDR3 DNA: TGCGCCAGCAGCCAAGGGACTAAGGAGACCCAGTACTTC.

The chain couples TRBV6-5 to TRBJ1-6; no clear D. Germline CDR1 is MNHEY and CDR2 is SVGAGI. This CDR3 is 15 amino acids long. V was shortened by 7 bases and J by 0 bases, with 10 bases between the two germline ends. DNA for the CDR3: TGTGCCAGCATTGGCTCCCCCTCCTATAATTCACCCCTCCACTTT. It codes for CASIGSPSYNSPLHF.

The chain uses TRBV4-3 and TRBJ2-5; TRBD2 matches at 12 bases. CDR3 length: 17 amino acids. Trimming removed 0 bases from V and 4 bases from J; junction bases left unmatched: 6. Per the germline V gene, CDR1 is LGHNA and CDR2 is YSLEER. For the CDR3, the DNA is TGCGCCAGCAGCCAAGATCTCGGACTAGCGGGGCGAGAGACCCAGTACTTC. Residues: CASSQDLGLAGRETQYF.

This rearrangement joins TRBV28 to TRBJ1-4; D remains ambiguous. The V and J ends lost 2 bases and 8 bases respectively, with 9 bases between them. In germline, CDR1 is MDHEN, CDR2 SYDVKM. The CDR3 extends over 13 amino acids. Here the CDR3 DNA reads TGTGCCAGCAGTTTAAATGTCCGGGAAAAACTGTTTTTT. It yields the protein CASSLNVREKLFF.

A word on this clone: One junction end does not reproduce the germline sequence, and a read error may be involved. V and J are TRBV11-3 and TRBJ2-6; D may be TRBD1 (5 bases). The germline V gene encodes CDR1 SGHNT and CDR2 YENEEA. The CDR3 covers 17 residues. CDR3 region: CASSLAMGSSGANGLTF. The CDR3 DNA sequence: TGTGCCAGCAGCTTAGCAATGGGCTCCTCTGGGGCCAACGGCCTGACTTTC.

The J gene is TRBJ1-2, the V gene TRBV6-1; 8 bases map to TRBD1. This CDR3 has 13 amino acids. Germline values: CDR1 MNHNS, CDR2 SASEGT. V shed 1 base and J 8 bases; nucleotides not matched to a gene: 3. This CDR3 is CASSEVQGGGYTF. The CDR3 DNA reads as TGTGCCAGCAGTGAAGTACAGGGGGGAGGCTACACCTTC.

The J gene is TRBJ2-1, the V gene TRBV23-1, with D maybe TRBD1 (6 bases). TRBV23-1 qualifies as an ORF whose function is uncertain. CDR3 length: 13 residues. The V gene lost 2 bases and the J gene lost 15 bases, with 17 bases spanning the gap. The DNA of the CDR3 is TGCGCCAGCAGTCAAACCCCTCGACAGGCGTTGTTCTTC. The encoded protein is CASSQTPRQALFF.

The rearrangement uses TRBV19 and TRBJ2-1, with 11 bases lining up with TRBD2. V was pared by 7 bases and J by 11 bases, with 16 bases of the junction left unmatched. The length of the CDR3 is 16 residues. Germline V gives CDR1 LNHDA, CDR2 SQIVND (reference sequence). The CDR3 spells CASIMKVTSGGNKQFF. The CDR3, as DNA: TGTGCCAGTATTATGAAGGTAACTAGCGGGGGTAATAAGCAGTTCTTC. The variable domain in full, completed from reference TRBV19 and TRBJ2-1, reads DGGITQSPKYLFRKEGQNVTLSCEQNLNHDAMYWYRQDPGQGLRLIYYSQIVNDFQKGDIAEGYSVSREKKESFPLTVTSAQKNPTAFYLCASIMKVTSGGNKQFFGPGTRLTVL.

This chain joins TRBV6-5 and TRBJ2-3; TRBD1 matches at 7 bases. This CDR3 comprises 14 residues. V was clipped by 6 bases and J by 3 bases; unmatched bases: 6. The germline CDR1 and CDR2 sequences are MNHEY and SVGAGI. The chain's CDR3 is CASSLDRVTDTQYF. The CDR3 DNA reads TGTGCCAGCAGCCTTGACAGGGTAACAGATACGCAGTATTTT.

The genes are TRBV4-3 and TRBJ2-3, with D perhaps matching TRBD1 (6 bases). Germline CDR1 and CDR2: LGHNA and YSLEER. The germline V and J ends were trimmed by 4 bases and 4 bases, with 24 bases remaining between them. The CDR3 contains 18 residues. The CDR3 here is CASSPTGTAGTKADTQYF. In nucleotides, the CDR3 is TGCGCCAGCAGCCCCACAGGGACCGCCGGGACAAAAGCAGATACGCAGTATTTT.

V usage is TRBV9 and J usage is TRBJ2-5; 8 bases are a match to TRBD2. Unmatched junction bases numbered 12, after V lost 4 bases and J lost 4 bases. This CDR3 contains 16 residues. CDR1 is SGDLS, CDR2 YYNGEE, per germline. Here the CDR3 reads CASSPGGGRLLETQYF. CDR3 DNA: TGTGCCAGCAGCCCCGGGGGGGGGCGGTTGTTAGAGACCCAGTACTTC. The full variable domain, completed using reference TRBV9 and TRBJ2-5, is DSGVTQTPKHLITATGQRVTLRCSPRSGDLSVYWYQQSLDQGLQFLIQYYNGEERAKGNILERFSAQQFPDLHSELNLSSLELGDSALYFCASSPGGGRLLETQYFGPGTRLLVL.

J is TRBJ1-1 and V is TRBV28; 8 bases align to TRBD1. The CDR3 sequence is 15 residues long. V dropped 5 bases and J dropped 3; count of bases not matched to a gene: 8. CDR1 is MDHEN and CDR2 is SYDVKM in the germline V gene. The CDR3 protein is CASSPPRGQDTEAFF. CDR3 in DNA: TGTGCCAGCAGTCCCCCCAGGGGGCAGGACACTGAAGCTTTCTTT.

The J gene is TRBJ2-6, the V gene TRBV5-1, with D unclear. Trimming left V 4 bases short and J 0 bases short, with 8 bases between. Per germline, CDR1 SGHRS and CDR2 YFSETQ. There are 15 residues in the CDR3. CDR3 amino acids: CASSRWSSGANVLTF. For the CDR3, the DNA is TGCGCCAGCAGCCGATGGAGCTCTGGGGCCAACGTCCTGACTTTC. Complete variable domain (other parts from reference TRBV5-1 and TRBJ2-6): KAGVTQTPRYLIKTRGQQVTLSCSPISGHRSVSWYQQTPGQGLQFLFEYFSETQRNKGNFPGRFSGRQFSNSRSEMNVSTLELGDSALYLCASSRWSSGANVLTFGAGSRLTVL.

The rearrangement joins TRBV5-6 to TRBJ2-5, with TRBD2 as a possible D gene (5 bases). The CDR3 is made up of 16 amino acids. Trimming stripped 4 bases from V and 5 bases from J, with 21 bases between. Germline V lookup: CDR1 SGHDT, CDR2 YYEEEE. CDR3 sequence: CASSTRPGLAGETQYF. CDR3 bases: TGTGCCAGCAGCACCCGGCCTGGGCTAGCCGGGGAGACCCAGTACTTC.

The chain uses TRBV4-3 and TRBJ2-1; 8 positions match TRBD2. The CDR3 consists of 14 residues. Germline CDR1 LGHNA, CDR2 YSLEER. V shed 7 bases and J 5 bases; nucleotides not matched to a gene: 7. The CDR3: CASTLSAGDNEQFF. The DNA for the CDR3 is TGCGCCAGCACCCTATCAGCGGGAGACAATGAGCAGTTCTTC.

The table lists this clone with a few counts. This chain links TRBV29-1 with TRBJ2-5; 7 bases are shared with TRBD1. V lost 2 bases and J lost 3; bases outside the gene matches: 6. The CDR3 covers 14 residues. Germline CDR1 is SQVTM and CDR2 is ANQGSEA. The DNA of the CDR3 is TGCAGCGTTGAATGGGTTGGGACAGAAGAGACCCAGTACTTC. It is translated as CSVEWVGTEETQYF.

This clone was detected a few times. The CDR3, as DNA: TGCGCCAGCAGCCAATGGAGGTCAACTAATGAAAAACTGTTTTTT. Its translation: CASSQWRSTNEKLFF. The V gene is TRBV4-3, the J gene TRBJ1-4; D is unresolved. The CDR3 runs 15 residues. The germline V gene encodes CDR1 LGHNA and CDR2 YSLEER. Between the trimmed V and J ends, which lost 2 bases and 0 bases, there was a span of 7 bases.

The rearrangement uses TRBV5-4 and TRBJ1-2; 12 nucleotides match TRBD1. The CDR3 runs to 15 residues. The junction had 9 bases not matched to a gene; V was cut back by 5 bases and J by 7 bases. Germline loops: CDR1 SGHNT, CDR2 YYREEE (reference sequence). CDR3 sequence reads: CASRKAGTGGRGYTF. As DNA, the CDR3 is TGTGCCAGCAGGAAAGCCGGGACAGGGGGCCGTGGCTACACCTTC.

The rearrangement uses TRBV21-1 and TRBJ1-5; the tabulated D call, TRBD1, remains unverified against the DNA. TRBV21-1 is designated a pseudogene. CDR3 size: 14 residues. CDR3 nucleotides: TGTGCCAGCAGCACCAGGGGGCGGAATCAGCCCCAGCATTTT. This translates into CASSTRGRNQPQHF.

This clone was detected a few times. The J gene is TRBJ2-3, the V gene TRBV29-1, with a weak D call TRBD1 (6 bases). The V gene's germline CDR1 is SQVTM and CDR2 ANQGSEA. The CDR3 extends over 13 amino acids. Trimming took 6 bases from V and 1 from J, leaving 11 bases between them. CDR3 amino acids: CSVDKGGTDTQYF. The DNA of the CDR3 is TGCAGCGTCGACAAGGGGGGCACAGATACGCAGTATTTT.

The chain has TRBV7-2 and TRBJ1-2; no reliable D call. Trimming stripped 1 base from V and 8 bases from J, with 11 bases between. This CDR3 has 13 amino acids. Per germline, CDR1 SGHTA and CDR2 FQGNSA. The DNA for the CDR3 is TGTGCCAGCAGCTTAGATACAGCACAGGGCTACACCTTC. Encoded protein: CASSLDTAQGYTF.

This chain connects TRBV7-2 to TRBJ2-3; D unclear. Judging by the DNA end, TRBJ1-5 fits better; the J call may be wrong. Germline V gene lookup returns CDR1 SGHTA and CDR2 FQGNSA. The CDR3 covers 12 residues. The CDR3 DNA sequence: TGTGCCAGCAGCTCCGGTACAGATACGCAGCATTTT. It specifies CASSSGTDTQHF.

V is TRBV19 and J is TRBJ2-5, with D perhaps matching TRBD1 (6 bases). The CDR3 consists of 13 residues. With 4 bases removed from V and 5 bases from J, the gap between germline ends came to 11 bases. Looked up from germline, CDR1 is LNHDA and CDR2 is SQIVND (reference sequence). The CDR3 DNA is TGTGCCAGTAGTAACAGGGATCGGGAGACCCAGTACTTC. Protein: CASSNRDRETQYF.

The chain employs TRBV25-1 and TRBJ2-1; no reliable D call. V gave up 6 bases and J gave up 5 bases, with 8 bases separating them. Germline CDR1 and CDR2: MGHDK and SYGVNS. The CDR3 runs to 12 residues. This CDR3 is CASRWSDNEQFF. CDR3 sequence (DNA): TGTGCCAGCAGGTGGAGCGACAATGAGCAGTTCTTC.

The chain couples TRBV6-5 to TRBJ2-5; 9 bases line up with TRBD1. The CDR3 runs to 15 residues. V shed 2 bases, J shed 0 bases, and the junction held 1 base outside the gene matches. Germline-derived CDR1 and CDR2 are MNHEY and SVGAGI. CDR3 amino acids: CASSYRDRDQETQYF. The CDR3 DNA is TGTGCCAGCAGTTACAGGGACAGGGACCAAGAGACCCAGTACTTC.

The CDR3 here is CASSKTGTGDYSPLHF. CDR3 nucleotides: TGTGCCAGCAGCAAGACCGGGACAGGGGATTATTCACCCCTCCACTTT. The rearrangement joins TRBV5-4 to TRBJ1-6; 10 bases match TRBD1. With 4 bases clipped from V and 8 bases from J, the junction kept 9 bases outside the gene matches. This CDR3 is 16 amino acids long. Germline CDR1 is SGHNT and CDR2 is YYREEE (reference sequence).

The chain recombines TRBV15 with TRBJ2-1, with 7 bases matching TRBD1. The germline V gene encodes CDR1 LNHNV and CDR2 YYDKDF (reference sequence). The CDR3 has 15 residues. V dropped 0 bases and J dropped 5; count of bases not matched to a gene: 4. CDR3 region: CATSRDRGTDNEQFF. CDR3 nucleotide sequence: TGTGCCACCAGCAGAGATCGAGGGACAGACAATGAGCAGTTCTTC.

This chain uses TRBV5-4 with TRBJ2-5; 10 bases fit TRBD2. The V gene's germline CDR1 is SGHNT and CDR2 YYREEE (reference sequence). The CDR3 is 16 amino acids. V lost 2 bases, J lost 5 bases, and 9 bases stayed unmatched. CDR3 sequence reads: CASSLAGGRPRETQYF. The CDR3 DNA reads as TGTGCCAGCAGCTTAGCGGGGGGGCGCCCGCGGGAGACCCAGTACTTC.